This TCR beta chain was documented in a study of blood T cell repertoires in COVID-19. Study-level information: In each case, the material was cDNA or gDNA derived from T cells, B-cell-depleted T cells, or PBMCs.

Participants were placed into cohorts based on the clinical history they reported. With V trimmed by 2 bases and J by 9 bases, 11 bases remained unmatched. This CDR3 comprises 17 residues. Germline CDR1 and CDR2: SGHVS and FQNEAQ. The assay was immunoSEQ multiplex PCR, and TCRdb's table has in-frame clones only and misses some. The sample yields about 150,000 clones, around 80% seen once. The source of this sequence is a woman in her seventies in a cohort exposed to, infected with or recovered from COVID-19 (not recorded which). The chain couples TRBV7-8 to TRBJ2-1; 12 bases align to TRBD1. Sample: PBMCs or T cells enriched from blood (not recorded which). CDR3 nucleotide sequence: TGTGCCAGCAGCTTACTTGGCGGGACAGGGGGCGGTAGTGAGCAGTTCTTC. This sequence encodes CASSLLGGTGGGSEQFF.